Sequencing of this TCR beta chain was carried out in a study of shared clonotypes between healthy human individuals. Study-level background: Donors, aged 18 to 49, were a couple of women and a few men.

J lost 6 bases, V lost 2 bases, and 5 bases had no gene match. CDR1 and CDR2 (germline): SGHDN, FVKESK. The CDR3 contains 15 residues. It was into CD45RA+ naive and CD45RA-negative memory subsets that the CD4+ cells were split. The assay was immunoSEQ multiplex PCR, and TCRdb's table has in-frame clones only and misses some. This sample has 850,000 to 1,100,000 clones, with 60% to 85% found just once. This TCR was sampled from a man between 18 and 35 years old in good health. Some clones in this sample may be carry-over from other donors' samples. The V call is TRBV14, the J call TRBJ2-7, with TRBD1 matching 12 bases. The sequencing sample was made of memory CD4+ T cells from PBMCs. Subset specified: CD45RA-negative fraction. CDR3 coding DNA: TGTGCCAGCAGCCAACCCGGGACAGGGGGCTCCGAGCAGTACTTC. This translates into CASSQPGTGGSEQYF.